Following are 21 T cell receptor beta chains from one sample sequenced in a study of OX40 agonist ivuxolimab in advanced cancers. Library method: the immunoSEQ multiplex PCR assay. Entries here come from immuneACCESS through TCRdb and include only in-frame sequences with V and J called. Some clones fail to appear in such tables; in the studies checked, an unresolved V gene covers under half of the shortfall, and the cause of the remainder is unknown. In all, the sample holds approximately 74,000 clones, and 90% of those were seen once. The ten biggest clones cover about 10% of the sample. The sample was CD4+ or CD8+ T cells sorted from blood, taken in a trial of the OX40 agonist ivuxolimab. The receptors were gathered from an adult with an advanced solid tumor such as melanoma, head and neck, liver or kidney cancer.

This clone was counted once. The rearrangement joins TRBV15 to TRBJ2-7, with 8 bases fitting TRBD2. CDR3 length equals 15 residues. The germline V gene encodes CDR1 LNHNV and CDR2 YYDKDF (reference sequence). J lost 0 bases, V lost 3 bases, and 4 bases had no gene match. CDR3 residues: CATSRGSGISYEQYF. DNA of the CDR3: TGTGCCACCAGCAGGGGTAGCGGGATCTCCTACGAGCAGTACTTC.

This chain links TRBV7-8 with TRBJ1-3; D not resolved. This CDR3 spans 14 amino acids. Trimming removed 2 bases from V and 7 bases from J, with 12 bases in between. Germline CDR1 and CDR2: SGHVS and FQNEAQ. CDR3 region: CASSLSSGRNTIYF. The CDR3 DNA sequence: TGTGCCAGCAGCTTATCGAGCGGGAGGAACACCATATATTTT.

CDR3 DNA sequence: TGTGCCAGCAGCTTCCAGGGAGGAGAAAAACTGTTTTTT. Protein product: CASSFQGGEKLFF. V and J are TRBV7-2 and TRBJ1-4, with a possible D match to TRBD1 (5 bases). The V end lost 3 bases, the J end lost 8 bases, and 10 bases lay between the germline ends. This CDR3 region has 13 residues. CDR1 and CDR2 (germline): SGHTA, FQGNSA.

This chain connects TRBV7-6 to TRBJ2-2, with 8 bases matching TRBD2. V lost 5 bases, J lost 1 base, and 9 bases stayed unmatched. CDR1 and CDR2 (germline): SGHVS, FNYEAQ. The CDR3 runs to 17 residues. The CDR3 loop reads CASSPRSGSGNTGELFF. As DNA, the CDR3 is TGTGCCAGCAGCCCCCGGAGCGGGAGCGGGAACACCGGGGAGCTGTTTTTT. Complete variable domain (other parts from reference TRBV7-6 and TRBJ2-2): GAGVSQSPRYKVTKRGQDVALRCDPISGHVSLYWYRQALGQGPEFLTYFNYEAQQDKSGLPNDRFSAERPEGSISTLTIQRTEQRDSAMYRCASSPRSGSGNTGELFFGEGSRLTVL.

This chain links TRBV7-3 with TRBJ2-1, with D tentatively TRBD2 (5 bases). Germline CDR1 SGHTA, CDR2 FQGTGA. V shed 5 bases and J shed 7 bases, with 12 bases lying between them. CDR3 size: 13 residues. CDR3 residues: CASSRARGNEQFF. The CDR3 nucleotides read TGTGCCAGCAGCCGGGCACGGGGTAATGAGCAGTTCTTC.

V is TRBV5-1 and J is TRBJ1-2; no clear D gene. Germline V gene data show CDR1 as SGHRS and CDR2 as YFSETQ. Trimming removed 4 bases from V and 4 bases from J, with 11 bases in between. The CDR3 spans 13 residues. The CDR3 DNA reads TGCGCCAGCAGCAACGGAAACATCTATGGCTACACCTTC. Protein: CASSNGNIYGYTF.

The chain uses TRBV30 and TRBJ2-7; perhaps TRBD1 as D (6 bases). The germline V gene has CDR1 GTSNPN and CDR2 SVGIG (reference sequence). The V and J ends lost 2 bases and 1 base respectively, with 18 bases between them. The CDR3 is 16 residues long. The CDR3 loop is CAWSIQGNPGSYEQYF. The CDR3 DNA reads TGTGCCTGGAGTATACAGGGTAACCCCGGGTCCTACGAGCAGTACTTC.

V is TRBV6-4 and J is TRBJ2-3; 7 bases are a match to TRBD2. CDR3 length: 14 amino acids. Per the germline V gene, CDR1 is MRHNA and CDR2 is SNTAGT. J lost 1 base, V lost 8 bases, and 6 bases had no gene match. CDR3 DNA: TGTGCCAGCCGGCTGGCGGGGGGCACAGATACGCAGTATTTT. Its translation: CASRLAGGTDTQYF.

The chain links TRBV5-8 to TRBJ2-4; D remains ambiguous. Germline V gives CDR1 SGHTS, CDR2 YDEGEE. The CDR3 is 14 residues long. Trimming shortened V by 5 bases and J by 0 bases, and 9 bases separated the two germline ends. In DNA form, the CDR3 reads TGTGCCAGCAGTGTCTTGCTAGCCAAAAACATTCAGTACTTC. Translation gives CASSVLLAKNIQYF.

With regard to this clone: A read error may produce the germline difference seen at one junction end. The CDR3 nucleotides are TGTGCTAGCAGCCGCGGGGGCACCGGGGAGCTGTTTTTT. It specifies CASSRGGTGELFF. The V and J genes are TRBV7-7 and TRBJ2-2; TRBD2 matches at 7 bases. Germline-derived CDR1 and CDR2 are SSHAT and FNYEAQ (reference sequence). The CDR3 is 13 amino acids.

This clone occurred once. The chain uses TRBV10-2 and TRBJ1-4, with unresolved D. Looked up from germline, CDR1 is WSHSY and CDR2 is SAAADI. With 2 bases removed from V and 7 bases from J, the gap between germline ends came to 5 bases. The CDR3 totals 12 residues. CDR3 sequence: CASSERREKLFF. Here the CDR3 DNA reads TGCGCCAGCAGTGAGAGGCGTGAAAAACTGTTTTTT.

This clone was recorded a few times. V usage is TRBV5-4 and J usage is TRBJ2-7, with 7 nucleotides matching TRBD2. Losses at the gene ends were 4 bases for V and 6 bases for J; bases not matched to a gene: 7. Germline CDR1 reads SGHNT; CDR2 reads YYREEE (reference sequence). This CDR3 has 13 amino acids. DNA for the CDR3: TGTGCCAGCAGCCCCCGGGGAGGGGTCGAGCAGTACTTC. Amino acids: CASSPRGGVEQYF.

The chain links TRBV19 to TRBJ1-5; perhaps TRBD1 as D (6 bases). Germline lookup yields CDR1 LNHDA and CDR2 SQIVND (reference sequence). Deletions cut 10 bases from V and 3 bases from J, with 19 bases between. CDR3 length equals 15 residues. The CDR3 region has the DNA TGTGCCACCTCCACACGGGGGCAGGTCAATCAGCCCCAGCATTTT. Amino acids: CATSTRGQVNQPQHF.

A few counts support this clone. This chain uses TRBV7-2 with TRBJ1-1, with D possibly TRBD1 on 5 matching bases. V lost 2 bases and J lost 7, with 14 bases in between. Germline CDR1 is SGHTA and CDR2 is FQGNSA. The CDR3 runs to 14 residues. DNA of the CDR3: TGTGCCAGCAGCTTAAACCAGGGATGGTTTGAAGCTTTCTTT. Translation gives CASSLNQGWFEAFF.

This chain links TRBV19 with TRBJ1-1; D is uncertain. Germline V CDR1 and CDR2: LNHDA, SQIVND (reference sequence). Trimming stripped 5 bases from V and 5 bases from J, with 15 bases between. The CDR3 runs to 14 residues. CDR3 in DNA: TGTGCCAGTAGTGCATCAGAGGGAAGGACTGAAGCTTTCTTT. Amino acid sequence: CASSASEGRTEAFF.

V usage is TRBV11-2 and J usage is TRBJ2-5, with 9 bases fitting TRBD1. The J call may be in error: the DNA end matches TRBJ2-7 better. The CDR3 is 16 residues long. The germline CDR1 and CDR2 sequences are SGHAT and FQNNGV. CDR3 DNA sequence: TGTGCCAGCAGTTCCCGGGACAGGGATCGGGACTACGAGCAGTACTTC. This codes for CASSSRDRDRDYEQYF.

This chain uses TRBV5-1 with TRBJ2-1; 15 positions match TRBD2. This CDR3 is 15 amino acids long. With 4 bases clipped from V and 8 bases from J, the junction kept 4 bases outside the gene matches. The germline V gene encodes CDR1 SGHRS and CDR2 YFSETQ. In DNA form, the CDR3 reads TGCGCCAGCAGCCTCGGACTAGCGGGAGGGGATGAGCAGTTCTTC. Its protein is CASSLGLAGGDEQFF.

V and J are TRBV28 and TRBJ1-4, with D possibly TRBD1 on 5 matching bases. This CDR3 is 14 amino acids long. Germline V gene sequence: CDR1 MDHEN, CDR2 SYDVKM. V lost 6 bases, J lost 8 bases, and 16 bases lay in between. Written as DNA, the CDR3 is TGTGCCAGCAGCCAACAGGTGGGGGTAGAAAAACTGTTTTTT. It is translated as CASSQQVGVEKLFF.

V and J are TRBV28 and TRBJ1-2; possibly TRBD1 for D (5 bases). CDR1 is MDHEN, CDR2 SYDVKM, per germline. The V gene lost 1 base and the J gene lost 8 bases, with 11 bases spanning the gap. CDR3 size: 13 residues. The DNA of the CDR3 is TGTGCCAGCAGTTTATTTGCAGGGCCCGGCTACACCTTC. Amino acids: CASSLFAGPGYTF.

The V gene is TRBV15, the J gene TRBJ2-7, with 14 bases matching TRBD2. The CDR3 runs 20 residues. CDR1 and CDR2 from the germline V gene are LNHNV and YYDKDF (reference sequence). V lost 1 base to trimming and J lost 5 bases; unmatched junction nucleotides: 16. This CDR3 reads CATSRGVGNSGLAGGNEQYF. The CDR3 coding sequence is TGTGCCACCAGCAGAGGGGTGGGGAATTCAGGACTAGCGGGAGGTAACGAGCAGTACTTC.

The rearrangement joins TRBV4-3 to TRBJ1-2; D might be TRBD1 (5 bases). The CDR3 consists of 19 residues. Deletions cut 3 bases from V and 0 bases from J, with 23 bases between. The germline gives CDR1 LGHNA, CDR2 YSLEER. This chain's CDR3 is CASSQSRGVKEGANYGYTF. The CDR3 nucleotides read TGCGCCAGCAGCCAGAGCCGGGGGGTAAAGGAAGGAGCTAACTATGGCTACACCTTC.